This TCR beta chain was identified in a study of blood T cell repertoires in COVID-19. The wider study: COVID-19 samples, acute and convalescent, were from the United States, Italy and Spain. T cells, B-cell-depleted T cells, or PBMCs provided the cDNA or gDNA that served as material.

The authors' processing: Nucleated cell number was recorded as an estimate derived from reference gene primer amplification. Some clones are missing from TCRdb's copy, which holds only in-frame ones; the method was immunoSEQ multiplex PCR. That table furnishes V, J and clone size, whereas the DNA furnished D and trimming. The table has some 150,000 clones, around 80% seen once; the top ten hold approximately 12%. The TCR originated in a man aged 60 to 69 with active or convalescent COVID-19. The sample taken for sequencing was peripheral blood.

Here the CDR3 DNA reads TGTGCCAGCAGTGACGGATCAGGTTTCGAAGCTTTCTTT. Translated: CASSDGSGFEAFF. This sequence joins TRBV6-1 and TRBJ1-1; no reliable D call. Germline CDR1 reads MNHNS; CDR2 reads SASEGT. This CDR3 has 13 residues. Trimming pared 3 bases from V and 8 bases from J, leaving 13 bases between.